This TCR beta chain comes out of a study of cytomegalovirus exposure and HLA in healthy donors. Use of 60 Vbeta and 13 Jbeta primers characterized the PCR. The assay was immunoSEQ multiplex PCR, and TCRdb's table has in-frame clones only and misses some. The table records some 140,000 clones, 70% to 80% of them present only once. CDR1 is SGHAT, CDR2 FQNNGV, per germline. The CDR3 contains 18 residues. Trimming cost V 5 bases and J 3 bases; bases outside gene matches: 16. When sampled, the donors appeared nominally healthy, though they likely had unrecorded immune exposures. Sample: PBMCs. The receptor's source is a woman between 50 and 59 years old in good health and CMV-seropositive. The chain carries TRBV11-2 and TRBJ2-1, with TRBD1 matching 7 bases. The chain's CDR3 is CASSPQGAGGVFYNEQFF. The CDR3 bases are TGTGCCAGCAGCCCCCAAGGGGCAGGGGGTGTTTTCTACAATGAGCAGTTCTTC. The full variable domain, in which reference TRBV11-2 and TRBJ2-1 provide the parts outside the CDR3, is EAGVAQSPRYKIIEKRQSVAFWCNPISGHATLYWYQQILGQGPKLLIQFQNNGVVDDSQLPKDRFSAERLKGVDSTLKIQPAKLEDSAVYLCASSPQGAGGVFYNEQFFGPGTRLTVL.